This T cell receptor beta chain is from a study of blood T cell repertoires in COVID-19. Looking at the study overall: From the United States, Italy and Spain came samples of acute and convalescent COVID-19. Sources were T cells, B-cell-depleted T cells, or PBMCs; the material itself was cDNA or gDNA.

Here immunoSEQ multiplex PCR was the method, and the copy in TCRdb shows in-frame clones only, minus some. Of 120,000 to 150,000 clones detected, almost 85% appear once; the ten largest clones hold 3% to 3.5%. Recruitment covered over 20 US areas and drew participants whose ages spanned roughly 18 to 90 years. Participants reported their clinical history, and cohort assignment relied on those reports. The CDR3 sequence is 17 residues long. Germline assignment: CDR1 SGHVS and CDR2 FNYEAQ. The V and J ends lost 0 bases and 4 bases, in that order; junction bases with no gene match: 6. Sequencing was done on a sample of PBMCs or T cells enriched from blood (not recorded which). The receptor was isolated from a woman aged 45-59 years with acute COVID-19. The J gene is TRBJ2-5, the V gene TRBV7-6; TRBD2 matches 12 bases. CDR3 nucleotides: TGTGCCAGCAGCTTAGCCTACCGACTAGCGGGAGCAGAGACCCAGTACTTC. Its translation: CASSLAYRLAGAETQYF.